This T cell receptor (beta chain) was sequenced for a study of cytomegalovirus exposure and HLA in healthy donors. The wider study: From 170 million or so T cells, an earlier analysis saw approximately 110 million unique TCR beta sequences. Study observations and caveats: Using a false discovery rate of 0.05, a later analysis showed that roughly 16,000 TCR beta sequences were associated with HLA alleles.

From germline, CDR1 is MNHEY and CDR2 SMNVEV (reference sequence). The CDR3 loop spans 16 amino acids. Use of 60 Vbeta and 13 Jbeta primers characterized the PCR. Profiling relied on immunoSEQ multiplex PCR, and the TCRdb table lists in-frame clones only, not all of them. This sample has roughly 280,000 clones, with approximately 70% found just once. Worth noting for this clone: Antigen specificity is unknown.

The sequencing sample was made of PBMCs. The source of this sequence is a female donor in good health and CMV-seronegative. The chain uses TRBV27 and TRBJ2-5; maybe TRBD2 (5 bases). The J call is in doubt because the DNA end fits TRBJ2-7 better. CDR3 sequence reads: CASSPSSGGVSYEQYF. The CDR3 DNA is TGTGCCAGCAGTCCATCCAGCGGCGGAGTCTCCTACGAGCAGTACTTC.